Detailed here is one T cell receptor beta chain. Libraries were prepared by immunoSEQ multiplex PCR; TCRdb keeps only in-frame clonotypes and omits some of them. The sample consists of 100,000 or so clones, around 92% of them appearing once. V lost 5 bases and J lost 11; bases outside the gene matches: 10. Per the germline V gene, CDR1 is MNHEY and CDR2 is SMNVEV (reference sequence). The CDR3 is made up of 15 amino acids. This sample stems from a study of blood T cell repertoires in COVID-19. Study summary: The origin of the acute and convalescent COVID-19 samples was the United States, Italy and Spain. Sources were T cells, B-cell-depleted T cells, or PBMCs; the material itself was cDNA or gDNA.

The sample consisted of peripheral blood. The chain joins TRBV27 to TRBJ1-6; TRBD1 aligns across 9 bases. This clonotype was obtained from a man aged 18 to 35 with acute or convalescent COVID-19. CDR3: CASSNGGTGTAPLHF. CDR3 coding DNA: TGTGCCAGCAGTAACGGAGGGACAGGGACTGCACCCCTCCACTTT.